The T cell receptor beta chain described here comes from a study of blood T cells in healthy people across ages. A J-beta primer mix and a sample-barcoded 5' primer were used in a second PCR of roughly 6 to 11 cycles. Sequencing of every sample gave 2.5 million or more CDR3-containing paired-end reads. TCRdb reprocessed the 5' RACE reads via MiXCR and lists one record per CDR3 protein. The sample consists of hundreds of thousands of distinct CDR3 sequences, roughly 31% of them appearing once. This CDR3 comprises 17 residues. J lost 3 bases, V lost 4 bases, and 8 bases had no gene match. Per the germline V gene, CDR1 is SGHTA and CDR2 is FQGNSA. Overall study results and limits: Possibly, changes in expanded clonotypes were confounded because donor CMV status was unknown. Per million T cells, TCR beta diversity dropped about linearly as age rose. Fewer expanded clones and more diversity marked long-lived versus aged donors.

With regard to this clonotype: Antigen specificity is unknown.

The TCR originated in an elderly woman in good health. The sample taken for sequencing was blood. The chain carries TRBV7-2 and TRBJ2-5; 13 bases map to TRBD2. The CDR3 bases are TGTGCCAGCAGCTCATGGACTAGCGGGAGACCCAAAGAGACCCAGTACTTC. This gives the protein CASSSWTSGRPKETQYF.